What follows describes a single T cell receptor beta chain. Its antigen remains unidentified. There are no base qualities to consult, and no much larger clone falls within one base. This entry belongs to a study of blood T cell repertoires in COVID-19 (dated by TCRdb to the early 2020s). At the level of the whole study: The collaborator samples originated in the United States, Italy and Spain and spanned the acute and convalescent phases of COVID-19. The material from the prospective study consisted of cDNA or gDNA derived from T cells, B-cell-depleted T cells, or PBMCs. Subjects who had been exposed to COVID-19, were actively infected with it, or had recovered from it provided the deeply sampled blood TCRbeta repertoires that made up the dataset. The repertoires were released in a freely available public database intended as a resource for research on the immune response to SARS-CoV-2. Samples came from the ongoing ImmuneRACE study (first 160 participants) plus 1,254 subjects from 6 global collaborators. Sample metadata almost always included a de-identified subject ID, COVID-19 status, age in years and sex. Where available, HLA class I and class II types were obtained from metadata supplied by the sample provider rather than from assay-based typing. The paper's findings and limits, for the study overall: The amount of clinical and demographic metadata varied by source and participant and was provided uncurated.

The immunoSEQ Assay, a bias-controlled multiplex PCR, was used to amplify TCRbeta CDR3 regions from genomic DNA. The study's processing was this. Within the assay, amplification of reference gene primers was used to estimate how many nucleated cells each sample contained. To quantify the absolute abundance of each unique TCRbeta CDR3 rearrangement, sequence reads were collapsed and filtered. For each sample, productive Simpson clonality was calculated as the square root of Simpson's diversity index over productive rearrangements. The table was pulled from immuneACCESS by TCRdb, which kept in-frame rearrangements only. Such tables lose some clones; where checked, under half of the loss comes from unresolved V genes, and the rest has no known cause. The DNA was the basis for D and trimming; V, J and clone size are from that table. This sample is represented by fewer than 350,000 clones; 90% of them were singletons. 6.5% to 8% of the sample is held by the ten biggest clonotypes.

V was cut back by 5 bases and J by 0 bases, leaving a gap of 16 bases between them. From the cysteine up to the phenylalanine, the CDR3 has a length of 16 residues. The only DNA kept is the CDR3, 48 bases in frame from the first base. From a lookup of the germline V gene, CDR1 and CDR2 are MGHRA and YSYEKL. One collaborating source in Seattle enrolled patients during active infection and followed them longitudinally through the course of disease. The collaborating institutions used their own protocols to collect whole blood in K2EDTA tubes. For TCRbeta analysis, collaborators shipped samples as frozen whole blood, isolated PBMCs, or DNA extracted from either of those sample types.

The rearrangement combines TRBV4-1 with TRBJ1-1; the D region possibly corresponds to TRBD1 (6 bases align). Material for sequencing was peripheral blood. The sequence derives from a woman in her thirties with COVID-19, enrolled during active disease. The CDR3 sequence is CASSSLPDRVNTEAFF. The DNA sequence is TGCGCCAGCAGCTCCCTTCCGGACAGAGTGAACACTGAAGCTTTCTTT.